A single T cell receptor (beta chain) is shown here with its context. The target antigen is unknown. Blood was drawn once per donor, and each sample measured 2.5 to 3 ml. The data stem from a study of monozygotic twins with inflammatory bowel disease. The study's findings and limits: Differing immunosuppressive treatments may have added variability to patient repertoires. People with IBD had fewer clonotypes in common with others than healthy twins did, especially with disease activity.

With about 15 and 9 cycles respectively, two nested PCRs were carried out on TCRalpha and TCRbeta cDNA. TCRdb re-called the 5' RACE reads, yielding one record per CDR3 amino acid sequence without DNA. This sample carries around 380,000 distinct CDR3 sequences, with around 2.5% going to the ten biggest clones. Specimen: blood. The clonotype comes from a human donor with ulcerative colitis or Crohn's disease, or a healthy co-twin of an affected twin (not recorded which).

CDR3 amino acids: CASSLDTGTSLF. The chain carries TRBV18 and TRBJ1-1; TCRdb proposes TRBD1, but this gene call is untestable without DNA. The CDR3 has 12 amino acids. Germline loops: CDR1 KGHSH, CDR2 LQKENI.